This T cell receptor beta chain was sequenced for a study of T-cell reconstitution after alpha-beta-depleted transplantation in children. TCRbeta library construction was performed incorporating unique molecular identifiers. MiXCR was run by TCRdb on the PCR reads, yielding one entry per CDR3 protein. The data show 450,000 to 600,000 distinct CDR3 sequences, approximately 20% seen once. Germline CDR1 is SQVTM and CDR2 is ANQGSEA. The V gene lost 3 bases and the J gene lost 1 base, with 9 bases spanning the gap. The CDR3 is 13 residues long. The origin of this receptor is a human donor who donated a stem cell graft to a child with acute lymphoblastic leukemia. Source: PBMCs from the stem cell graft donor, taken from the stem cell graft. The rearrangement uses TRBV29-1 and TRBJ1-1; no reliable D call. CDR3 residues: CSVDLDGNTEAFF. CDR3 in DNA: TGCAGCGTTGACTTGGATGGGAACACTGAAGCTTTCTTT.